These 14 T cell receptor beta chains were all obtained from the same sample, sequenced in a study of blood T cell repertoires in COVID-19. The data were produced by immunoSEQ multiplex PCR, yet TCRdb's version contains in-frame clones alone and is incomplete. The data show about 100,000 clones, roughly 80% seen once. The sample consisted of peripheral blood. The receptors derive from an older woman with acute or convalescent COVID-19.

The V call is TRBV7-8, the J call TRBJ2-5; perhaps TRBD2 as D (6 bases). CDR1 SGHVS and CDR2 FQNEAQ come from the germline V gene. CDR3 size: 20 residues. V was pared by 0 bases and J by 6 bases, with 29 bases between. The CDR3 reads CASSLAGLGALLVGSQTQYF. CDR3 coding DNA: TGTGCCAGCAGCTTAGCGGGACTTGGCGCGCTTCTGGTTGGGAGTCAGACCCAGTACTTC.

This clone was observed a few times. V usage is TRBV19 and J usage is TRBJ1-2; 9 bases line up with TRBD1. Trimming removed 6 bases from V and 7 bases from J; junction bases left unmatched: 9. CDR1 and CDR2 from the germline V gene are LNHDA and SQIVND (reference sequence). This CDR3 contains 14 residues. For the CDR3, the DNA is TGTGCCAGTAGACCTTCCGGGACAGGGTCTGGCTACACCTTC. It codes for CASRPSGTGSGYTF.

The chain employs TRBV7-2 and TRBJ1-4; a weak D match, TRBD1 (5 bases). The V gene lost 2 bases and the J gene lost 13 bases, with 14 bases spanning the gap. The germline V gene has CDR1 SGHTA and CDR2 FQGNSA. The CDR3 consists of 13 residues. The CDR3 sequence is CASSLNPTTGLFF. The CDR3, as DNA: TGTGCCAGCAGCTTAAACCCGACCACAGGACTGTTTTTT.

This clone appeared a few times. The V and J genes are TRBV5-1 and TRBJ1-2, with 8 bases fitting TRBD1. The CDR3 is 14 residues long. Trimming removed 6 bases from V and 6 bases from J; junction bases left unmatched: 10. Per germline, CDR1 SGHRS and CDR2 YFSETQ. The CDR3 DNA sequence: TGCGCCAGCAAGCCAGGGGGCATAGCGGATGGCTACACCTTC. As protein: CASKPGGIADGYTF.

This chain links TRBV5-1 with TRBJ2-3; the match to TRBD1 covers 8 bases. V was clipped by 8 bases and J by 6 bases; unmatched bases: 11. The CDR3 sequence is 14 residues long. Looked up from germline, CDR1 is SGHRS and CDR2 is YFSETQ. The CDR3 is CASCDRGVLDTQYF. In DNA form, the CDR3 reads TGCGCCAGTTGCGACAGGGGAGTTTTGGATACGCAGTATTTT. The full variable domain, its missing parts supplied by reference TRBV5-1 and TRBJ2-3, is KAGVTQTPRYLIKTRGQQVTLSCSPISGHRSVSWYQQTPGQGLQFLFEYFSETQRNKGNFPGRFSGRQFSNSRSEMNVSTLELGDSALYLCASCDRGVLDTQYFGPGTRLTVL.

This chain joins TRBV20-1 and TRBJ1-2; TRBD1 might be the D (5 bases). The CDR3 length is 11 residues. From germline, CDR1 is DFQATT and CDR2 SNEGSKA (reference sequence). V was trimmed by 6 bases and J by 6 bases, leaving 11 bases between them. CDR3 nucleotides: TGCAGTGCGGATGGGACTGATGGCTACACCTTC. Encoded protein: CSADGTDGYTF.

The rearrangement uses TRBV11-2 and TRBJ2-3, with TRBD2 matching over 8 bases. V lost 5 bases to trimming and J lost 5 bases; unmatched junction nucleotides: 12. The CDR3 sequence is 16 residues long. The V gene's germline CDR1 is SGHAT and CDR2 FQNNGV. The CDR3 coding sequence is TGTGCCAGCAGCCCCAGAACGGGGGGGCCGTTAGATACGCAGTATTTT. Translated, it gives CASSPRTGGPLDTQYF. The full variable domain, with the rest looked up from reference TRBV11-2 and TRBJ2-3, is EAGVAQSPRYKIIEKRQSVAFWCNPISGHATLYWYQQILGQGPKLLIQFQNNGVVDDSQLPKDRFSAERLKGVDSTLKIQPAKLEDSAVYLCASSPRTGGPLDTQYFGPGTRLTVL.

The V gene is TRBV25-1, the J gene TRBJ1-3; tentatively, D is TRBD1 (6 bases). This CDR3 is 14 amino acids long. Trimming stripped 4 bases from V and 2 bases from J, with 9 bases between. From germline, CDR1 is MGHDK and CDR2 SYGVNS. CDR3: CASSVQGTGNTIYF. CDR3 nucleotides: TGTGCCAGCAGTGTGCAGGGGACTGGAAACACCATATATTTT.

The chain employs TRBV2 and TRBJ2-3, with 8 bases identical to TRBD1. The ends lost 10 bases at V and 8 bases at J; junction bases unmatched: 17. Germline CDR1 is SNHLY and CDR2 is FYNNEI. This CDR3 region has 15 residues. The CDR3 loop is CAIRGPPSVAFTQYF. The CDR3 nucleotides read TGTGCCATCAGGGGGCCACCTAGCGTGGCTTTTACGCAGTATTTT.

V usage is TRBV6-4 and J usage is TRBJ2-1; D may be TRBD1 (5 bases). Germline V gives CDR1 MRHNA, CDR2 SNTAGT. The CDR3 is 14 amino acids. V gave up 6 bases and J gave up 10 bases, with 19 bases separating them. This CDR3 is CASSPIKGVGEQFF. In DNA form, the CDR3 reads TGTGCCAGCAGCCCAATCAAAGGGGTGGGGGAGCAGTTCTTC.

V is TRBV4-1 and J is TRBJ1-2; no firm D call. Between the trimmed V and J ends, which lost 1 base and 0 bases, there was a span of 9 bases. The germline gives CDR1 MGHRA, CDR2 YSYEKL. This CDR3 is 15 amino acids long. The CDR3 loop is CASSQAPLTNYGYTF. The CDR3 region has the DNA TGCGCCAGCAGCCAAGCCCCTTTAACTAACTATGGCTACACCTTC.

The V gene is TRBV6-6, the J gene TRBJ2-1; 7 bases line up with TRBD1. V shed 7 bases and J 0 bases; nucleotides not matched to a gene: 9. The CDR3 is 16 residues long. Per the germline V gene, CDR1 is MNHNY and CDR2 is SVGAGI (reference sequence). The CDR3 DNA reads TGTGCCAGCACCGATCGGACAGGCAGCTCCTACAATGAGCAGTTCTTC. Translating gives CASTDRTGSSYNEQFF.

As DNA, the CDR3 is TGTGCCAGTAGGGACAGGGACAGGGGCTACACCTTC. This encodes CASRDRDRGYTF. The chain joins TRBV19 to TRBJ1-2, with 8 positions matching TRBD1. V shed 6 bases and J 8 bases; nucleotides not matched to a gene: 5. This CDR3 is built from 12 residues. Germline V gene sequence: CDR1 LNHDA, CDR2 SQIVND (reference sequence).

This CDR3 is CASSLYYSGGPPEYF. Written as DNA, the CDR3 is TGTGCCAGCAGCTTATATTATAGCGGGGGGCCTCCCGAGTACTTC. The chain has TRBV7-3 and TRBJ2-5; TRBD2 matches 10 bases. After removal of 2 bases from V and 12 bases from J, the junction contained 12 bases not matched to a gene. The CDR3 is 15 residues long. CDR1 SGHTA and CDR2 FQGTGA come from the germline V gene.